A single count supports the clone carrying this TCR beta chain. In the original workflow: Amplified reference gene primers provided the basis for estimating nucleated cell counts. Produced via immunoSEQ multiplex PCR; TCRdb's table is partial and in-frame only. V and J calls and clone size come straight from that table; D and trimming were deduced from the DNA. The table shows some 100,000 clones, with 88% occurring only once. The source of the sample is a study of blood T cell repertoires in COVID-19. Whole-study context: Sources were T cells, B-cell-depleted T cells, or PBMCs; the material itself was cDNA or gDNA.

The specimen was peripheral blood. The receptor was derived from an elderly woman with active COVID-19.

This CDR3 reads CASSQPLAGVIYEQYF. The CDR3 DNA sequence: TGTGCCAGCAGTCAACCTCTAGCGGGAGTTATCTACGAGCAGTACTTC. The gene calls are TRBV6-2 or TRBV6-3 and TRBJ2-7; 10 bases align to TRBD2. The V gene end was trimmed by 5 bases and the J gene end by 3 bases; junction bases not matched to a gene: 10. The CDR3 is 16 amino acids. Germline CDR1 reads MNHEY; CDR2 reads SVGEGT.